Listed here are 32 T cell receptor beta chains from one sample, sequenced in a study of T cells expressing NK-cell markers. TCRdb reprocessed the 5' RACE reads, with one entry per CDR3 protein and no DNA. This table holds 350,000 to 450,000 distinct CDR3 sequences. Sequenced input: blood T cells: a sorted CD56 or NKG2C T cell subset, CD4+ or CD8+ T cells, or bulk PBMC T cells (not recorded which). All receptors derive from a man aged 18-70 years in good health.

The chain carries TRBV4-2 and TRBJ2-7; TCRdb gives TRBD1 as the D gene, but with no DNA this cannot be confirmed. From germline, CDR1 is LGHNA and CDR2 YNFKEQ. CDR3 length equals 15 residues. The CDR3 reads CASSTATGGTYEQYF.

This chain uses TRBV3-1 with TRBJ2-5. Germline CDR1 is LGHDT and CDR2 is YNNKEL (reference sequence). This CDR3 contains 14 residues. The CDR3 sequence: CASRHVGSVETQYF.

The chain recombines TRBV29-1 with TRBJ1-5; lacking DNA, the TRBD1 call made by TCRdb goes unchecked. Germline values: CDR1 SQVTM, CDR2 ANQGSEA. This CDR3 has 12 residues. The chain's CDR3 is CSVAGGGQPQHF.

The V call is TRBV20-1, the J call TRBJ2-1; the D gene TCRdb calls, TRBD1, cannot be checked with no DNA. This CDR3 region has 13 residues. CDR1 and CDR2 from the germline V gene are DFQATT and SNEGSKA (reference sequence). CDR3 region: CSAKGYRVNEQFF.

The chain uses TRBV20-1 and TRBJ2-5; TCRdb reports TRBD1, a call that lacks DNA to check it against. The germline V gene encodes CDR1 DFQATT and CDR2 SNEGSKA (reference sequence). This CDR3 is 13 amino acids long. CDR3 region: CSVGRGGQETQYF.

This chain uses TRBV6-1 with TRBJ1-6. The CDR3 spans 16 residues. In germline, CDR1 is MNHNS, CDR2 SASEGT. Here the CDR3 reads CASTRSARRVNSPLHF.

The J gene is TRBJ2-3, the V gene TRBV3-1; TCRdb calls TRBD2, which cannot be checked without DNA. Germline lookup yields CDR1 LGHDT and CDR2 YNNKEL (reference sequence). This CDR3 spans 15 amino acids. CDR3 amino acids: CASSRSGAGGDTQYF.

The J gene is TRBJ2-2, the V gene TRBV6-2 or TRBV6-3; TCRdb proposes TRBD1, but this gene call is untestable without DNA. Germline V lookup: CDR1 MNHEY, CDR2 SVGEGT. CDR3 length: 15 residues. The CDR3 loop reads CASRRRQGGTGELFF.

The chain links TRBV9 to TRBJ2-2; TCRdb lists TRBD2, though no DNA is available to test this call. Germline CDR1 SGDLS, CDR2 YYNGEE. The CDR3 loop spans 19 amino acids. The CDR3 loop reads CASSVATSAGLATTGELFF.

The V call is TRBV7-2, the J call TRBJ2-7. The CDR3 totals 14 residues. Germline CDR1 reads SGHTA; CDR2 reads FQGNSA. CDR3: CASSLAASGYEQYF.

V gene TRBV15 combines with J gene TRBJ2-7; the D gene TCRdb calls, TRBD1, cannot be checked with no DNA. Germline V gives CDR1 LNHNV, CDR2 YYDKDF (reference sequence). The CDR3 spans 16 residues. CDR3 in amino acids: CATSRGGTAGHYEQYF.

This chain links TRBV12-3 or TRBV12-4 with TRBJ1-4. CDR3 length: 14 residues. The CDR3 here is CASSFMVMEEKLFF.

The chain joins TRBV5-6 to TRBJ2-7. The CDR3 totals 15 residues. Germline lookup yields CDR1 SGHDT and CDR2 YYEEEE. This CDR3 reads CASSFQARTPYEQYF.

The rearrangement uses TRBV20-1 and TRBJ1-5. Germline V gene data show CDR1 as DFQATT and CDR2 as SNEGSKA (reference sequence). The CDR3 sequence is 16 residues long. The CDR3: CSAIPSRRGQGQPQHF.

The V gene is TRBV20-1, the J gene TRBJ1-1; the D call of TRBD1 rests on TCRdb alone, since no DNA is present to check it. Germline CDR1 is DFQATT and CDR2 is SNEGSKA (reference sequence). The CDR3 contains 13 residues. CDR3 protein: CSARAGGVTEAFF.

The J gene is TRBJ2-7, the V gene TRBV6-1; the D call of TRBD1 rests on TCRdb alone, since no DNA is present to check it. Germline V gene lookup returns CDR1 MNHNS and CDR2 SASEGT. This CDR3 has 14 amino acids. CDR3 region: CASSRGLFTYEQYF.

This chain links TRBV14 with TRBJ1-2. Looked up from germline, CDR1 is SGHDN and CDR2 is FVKESK. The CDR3 has 13 amino acids. The CDR3 sequence: CASSRNSLYGYTF.

The rearrangement uses TRBV20-1 and TRBJ2-3; TCRdb designates TRBD2, a call that cannot be tested without DNA. This CDR3 is 15 amino acids long. Looked up from germline, CDR1 is DFQATT and CDR2 is SNEGSKA (reference sequence). CDR3 sequence reads: CSATLAGDSTDTQYF.

The chain recombines TRBV6-1 with TRBJ2-7; TCRdb lists TRBD1, though no DNA is available to test this call. The CDR3 is made up of 15 amino acids. Germline CDR1 is MNHNS and CDR2 is SASEGT. The CDR3 sequence: CASSPQPGGPYEQYF.

The CDR3 spells CASSDRAETQYF. V is TRBV28 and J is TRBJ2-5; the D gene TCRdb calls, TRBD1, cannot be checked with no DNA. The CDR3 loop spans 12 amino acids. Per the germline V gene, CDR1 is MDHEN and CDR2 is SYDVKM.

V is TRBV10-2 and J is TRBJ2-3; with no DNA, the TCRdb D assignment of TRBD1 cannot be verified. Germline V gene sequence: CDR1 WSHSY, CDR2 SAAADI. CDR3 size: 14 residues. CDR3 loop: CASAGQGVADTQYF.

The chain recombines TRBV18 with TRBJ1-1; TCRdb outputs TRBD1, but without DNA this stays unchecked. The length of the CDR3 is 18 residues. CDR1 is KGHSH, CDR2 LQKENI, per germline. The CDR3 sequence is CASSPLPGHLNVNTEAFF.

The chain recombines TRBV28 with TRBJ2-3; the D gene TCRdb calls, TRBD1, cannot be checked with no DNA. Germline V gives CDR1 MDHEN, CDR2 SYDVKM. CDR3 size: 18 residues. CDR3 residues: CASSPIPHTGFGLDTQYF. Drawing the rest from reference TRBV28 and TRBJ2-3, the complete variable domain is DVKVTQSSRYLVKRTGEKVFLECVQDMDHENMFWYRQDPGLGLRLIYFSYDVKMKEKGDIPEGYSVSREKKERFSLILESASTNQTSMYLCASSPIPHTGFGLDTQYFGPGTRLTVL.

The CDR3 here is CASSFTGLFTDTQYF. This rearrangement joins TRBV7-2 to TRBJ2-3. This CDR3 contains 15 residues. The germline V gene has CDR1 SGHTA and CDR2 FQGNSA.

This chain uses TRBV7-9 with TRBJ2-5; there is no DNA to check the TCRdb D call of TRBD1. The CDR3 is made up of 14 amino acids. CDR1 is SEHNR, CDR2 FQNEAQ, per germline (reference sequence). The CDR3 is CASSLAQGGETQYF.

This rearrangement joins TRBV15 to TRBJ1-5. CDR3 size: 15 residues. CDR1 and CDR2 from the germline V gene are LNHNV and YYDKDF (reference sequence). CDR3 residues: CATSRAGYSNQPQHF.

This chain links TRBV14 with TRBJ2-1; TCRdb designates TRBD1, a call that cannot be tested without DNA. The CDR3 extends over 19 amino acids. CDR1 and CDR2 from the germline V gene are SGHDN and FVKESK. CDR3 sequence: CASSQGATWGRPRDNEQFF.

The CDR3 loop is CASSGGLVETQYF. V usage is TRBV10-2 and J usage is TRBJ2-5. Germline V gene lookup returns CDR1 WSHSY and CDR2 SAAADI. CDR3 size: 13 residues.

The CDR3 here is CASSLGTGLGYEQYF. The chain is built from TRBV28 and TRBJ2-7; TCRdb lists TRBD1, though no DNA is available to test this call. The CDR3 has 15 amino acids. CDR1 and CDR2 (germline): MDHEN, SYDVKM.

The chain employs TRBV15 and TRBJ2-1; as DNA is missing, the TRBD2 call by TCRdb cannot be tested. Germline V lookup: CDR1 LNHNV, CDR2 YYDKDF (reference sequence). The CDR3 consists of 14 residues. The CDR3 loop is CATSRGQGGNEQFF.

The rearrangement joins TRBV12-3 or TRBV12-4 to TRBJ2-2; TCRdb's D call of TRBD1 is untestable without DNA. The CDR3 is 13 amino acids. CDR3 in amino acids: CASREQGTGELFF.

This chain links TRBV5-1 with TRBJ2-5; the TRBD1 assignment by TCRdb is unverifiable without DNA. CDR1 SGHRS and CDR2 YFSETQ come from the germline V gene. The CDR3 extends over 14 amino acids. The chain's CDR3 is CASSGGQGQRTQYF. Full variable domain (missing parts from reference TRBV5-1 and TRBJ2-5): KAGVTQTPRYLIKTRGQQVTLSCSPISGHRSVSWYQQTPGQGLQFLFEYFSETQRNKGNFPGRFSGRQFSNSRSEMNVSTLELGDSALYLCASSGGQGQRTQYFGPGTRLLVL.